This section outlines one T cell receptor (beta chain) sequence together with its context. Its antigen is undetermined. The table came from immunoSEQ multiplex PCR; TCRdb's copy has only in-frame clones and leaves some out. The data contain tens of thousands of clones, 85% to 95% of them singletons. Germline V gene sequence: CDR1 SGHAT, CDR2 FQNNGV. The CDR3 extends over 13 amino acids. The V gene lost 6 bases and the J gene lost 3 bases, with 12 bases spanning the gap. This sample is drawn from a study of graft-versus-host responses after intestinal transplantation. Study-level information: Recipients were all induced with anti-thymocyte globulin, then given tacrolimus and steroids for 2 to 3 years.

Study observations and caveats: GvH clones turned up in recipient marrow; some had shown up first in ileum or blood.

This TCR came from a human donor who was the organ donor for an intestinal transplant. The rearrangement links TRBV11-2 to TRBJ2-7; D is unresolved. Sample: unstimulated CD8+ T cells sorted from spleen or lymph node cells, taken before transplant. The CDR3 sequence is CASSPRSRYEQYF. CDR3 DNA: TGTGCCAGCAGTCCAAGAAGCCGCTACGAGCAGTACTTC. The entire variable domain, with the rest obtained from reference TRBV11-2 and TRBJ2-7, is as follows: EAGVAQSPRYKIIEKRQSVAFWCNPISGHATLYWYQQILGQGPKLLIQFQNNGVVDDSQLPKDRFSAERLKGVDSTLKIQPAKLEDSAVYLCASSPRSRYEQYFGPGTRLTVT.